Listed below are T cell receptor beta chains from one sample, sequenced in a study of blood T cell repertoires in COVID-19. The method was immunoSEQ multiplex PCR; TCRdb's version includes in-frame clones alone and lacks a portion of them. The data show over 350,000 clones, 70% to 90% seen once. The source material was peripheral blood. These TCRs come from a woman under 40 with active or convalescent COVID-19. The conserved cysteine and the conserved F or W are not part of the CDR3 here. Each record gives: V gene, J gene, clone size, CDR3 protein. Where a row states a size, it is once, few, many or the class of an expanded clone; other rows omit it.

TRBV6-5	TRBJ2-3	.	ASSSDRGRPDTQY
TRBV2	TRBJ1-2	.	ASGGQELYGYT
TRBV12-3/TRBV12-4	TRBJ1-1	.	ASSSSLNTEAF
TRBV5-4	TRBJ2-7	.	ASSLEFQGSSSYEQY
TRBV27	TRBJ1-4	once	ASSFPDRGHEKLF
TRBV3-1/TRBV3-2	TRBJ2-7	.	ASSRTGASYEQY
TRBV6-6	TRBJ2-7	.	ASTPEGARDSYEQY
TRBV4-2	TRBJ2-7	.	ASSQDAISGGLYEQY
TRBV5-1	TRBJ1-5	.	ASSPGTGYQPQH
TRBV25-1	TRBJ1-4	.	ASSEFPTGSEKLF
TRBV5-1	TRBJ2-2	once	ASSVGATGELF
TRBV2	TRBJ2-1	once	ASSKQGLVVAEQF
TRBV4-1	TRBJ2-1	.	ASRRGGDNEQF
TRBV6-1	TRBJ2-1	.	ASSDHGDRYNEQF
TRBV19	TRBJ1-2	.	AAHGTVGDYGYT
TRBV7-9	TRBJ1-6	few	ASSFLSSPLH
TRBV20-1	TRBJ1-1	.	SAGQGGEAF
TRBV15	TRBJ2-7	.	ATSFERESSYEQY
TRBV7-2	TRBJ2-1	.	ASSLAYYSPYNEQF
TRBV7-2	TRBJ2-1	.	ASSFFQGSGEQF
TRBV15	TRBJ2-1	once	ATSRGGGTGNEQF
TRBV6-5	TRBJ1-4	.	ASSYEAPHGEKLF
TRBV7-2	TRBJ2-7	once	ALSGTSYEQY
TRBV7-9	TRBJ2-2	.	ASSPSPWASGNTGELF